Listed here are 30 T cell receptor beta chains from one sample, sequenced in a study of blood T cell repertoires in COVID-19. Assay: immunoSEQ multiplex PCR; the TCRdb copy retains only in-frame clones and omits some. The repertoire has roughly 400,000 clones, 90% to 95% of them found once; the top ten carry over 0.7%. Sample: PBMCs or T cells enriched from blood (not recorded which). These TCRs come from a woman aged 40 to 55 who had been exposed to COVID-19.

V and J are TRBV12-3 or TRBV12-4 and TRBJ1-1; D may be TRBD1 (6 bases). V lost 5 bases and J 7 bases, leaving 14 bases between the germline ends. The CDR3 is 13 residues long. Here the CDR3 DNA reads TGTGCCAGCAGTCCTGGACAGCTCTTTGAAGCTTTCTTT. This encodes CASSPGQLFEAFF.

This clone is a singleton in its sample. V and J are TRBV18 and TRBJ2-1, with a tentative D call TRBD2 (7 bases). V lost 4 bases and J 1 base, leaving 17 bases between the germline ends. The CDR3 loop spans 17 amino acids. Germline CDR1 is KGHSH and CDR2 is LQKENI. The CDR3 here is CASSRDGGLRSYNEQFF. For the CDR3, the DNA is TGTGCCAGCTCACGGGACGGGGGGCTTCGGTCCTACAATGAGCAGTTCTTC.

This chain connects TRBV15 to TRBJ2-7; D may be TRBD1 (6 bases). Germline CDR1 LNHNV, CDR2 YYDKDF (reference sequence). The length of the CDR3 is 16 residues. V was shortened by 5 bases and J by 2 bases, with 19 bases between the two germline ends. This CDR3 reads CATSPRTQNRAYEQYF. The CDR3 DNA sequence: TGTGCCACCAGCCCCCGAACCCAGAACAGGGCCTACGAGCAGTACTTC.

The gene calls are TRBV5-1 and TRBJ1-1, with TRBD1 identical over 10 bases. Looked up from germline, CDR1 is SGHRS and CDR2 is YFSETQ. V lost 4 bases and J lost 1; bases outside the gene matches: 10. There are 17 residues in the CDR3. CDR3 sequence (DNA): TGCGCCAGCAGCAAAGGGACAGGGGCCCGGGGGAACACTGAAGCTTTCTTT. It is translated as CASSKGTGARGNTEAFF.

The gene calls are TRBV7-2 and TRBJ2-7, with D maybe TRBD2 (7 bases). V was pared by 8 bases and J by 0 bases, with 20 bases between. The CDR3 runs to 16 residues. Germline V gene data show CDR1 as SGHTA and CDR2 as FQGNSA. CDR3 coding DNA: TGTGCCAGCCGGGGGGCTAGCGGACTAAGCTCCTACGAGCAGTACTTC. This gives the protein CASRGASGLSSYEQYF.

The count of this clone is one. The CDR3 sequence is CASSIGQGAGGEAFF. The CDR3 DNA sequence: TGTGCCAGTAGTATCGGCCAGGGGGCAGGTGGTGAAGCTTTCTTT. The chain employs TRBV19 and TRBJ1-1, with 8 bases identical to TRBD1. From germline, CDR1 is LNHDA and CDR2 SQIVND (reference sequence). The junction had 10 bases not matched to a gene; V was cut back by 3 bases and J by 7 bases. The length of the CDR3 is 15 residues.

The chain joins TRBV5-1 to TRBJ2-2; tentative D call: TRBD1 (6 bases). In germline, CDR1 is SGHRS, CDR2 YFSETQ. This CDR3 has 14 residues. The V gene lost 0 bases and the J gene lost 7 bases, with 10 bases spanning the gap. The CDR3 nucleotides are TGCGCCAGCAGCTTGGGGGACAACCGCGGGGAGCTGTTTTTT. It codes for CASSLGDNRGELFF.

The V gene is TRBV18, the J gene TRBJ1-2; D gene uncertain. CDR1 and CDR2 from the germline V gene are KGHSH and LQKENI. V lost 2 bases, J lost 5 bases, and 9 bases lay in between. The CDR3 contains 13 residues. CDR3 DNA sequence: TGTGCCAGCTCACCAGGGCAGGTTTATGGCTACACCTTC. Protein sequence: CASSPGQVYGYTF.

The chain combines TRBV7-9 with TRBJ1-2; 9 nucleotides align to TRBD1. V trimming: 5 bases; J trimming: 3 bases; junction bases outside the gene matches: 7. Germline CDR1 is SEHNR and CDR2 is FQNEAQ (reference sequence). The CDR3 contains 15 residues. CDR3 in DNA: TGTGCCAGCAGCGCCGGGACAGGGTTTGACTATGGCTACACCTTC. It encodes CASSAGTGFDYGYTF. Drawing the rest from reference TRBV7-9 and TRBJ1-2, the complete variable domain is DTGVSQNPRHKITKRGQNVTFRCDPISEHNRLYWYRQTLGQGPEFLTYFQNEAQLEKSRLLSDRFSAERPKGSFSTLEIQRTEQGDSAMYLCASSAGTGFDYGYTFGSGTRLTVV.

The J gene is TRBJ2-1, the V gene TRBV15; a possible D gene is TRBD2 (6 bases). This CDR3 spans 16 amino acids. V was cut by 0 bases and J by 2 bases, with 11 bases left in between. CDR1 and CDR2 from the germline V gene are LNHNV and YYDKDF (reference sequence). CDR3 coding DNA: TGTGCCACCAGCAGAGATCCCGGCGGGGCCTACAATGAGCAGTTCTTC. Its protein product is CATSRDPGGAYNEQFF.

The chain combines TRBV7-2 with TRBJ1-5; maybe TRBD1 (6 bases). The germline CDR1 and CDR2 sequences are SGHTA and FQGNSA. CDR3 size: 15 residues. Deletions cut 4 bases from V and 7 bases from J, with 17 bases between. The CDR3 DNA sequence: TGTGCCAGCAGCTCGAACAGGGTGTCAGGACAGCCCCAGCATTTT. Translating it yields CASSSNRVSGQPQHF.

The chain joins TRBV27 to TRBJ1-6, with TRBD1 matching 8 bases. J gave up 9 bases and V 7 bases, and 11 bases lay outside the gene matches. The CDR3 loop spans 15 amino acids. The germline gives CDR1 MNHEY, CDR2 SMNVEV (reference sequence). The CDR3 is CASTTRTGYGSPLHF. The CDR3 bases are TGTGCCAGCACAACAAGGACAGGGTACGGTTCACCCCTCCACTTT.

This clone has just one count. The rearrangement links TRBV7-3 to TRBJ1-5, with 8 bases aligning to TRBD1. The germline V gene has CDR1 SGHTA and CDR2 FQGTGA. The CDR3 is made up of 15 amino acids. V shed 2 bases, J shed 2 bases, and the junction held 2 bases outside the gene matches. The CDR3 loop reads CASSLGQGRNQPQHF. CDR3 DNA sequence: TGTGCCAGCAGCTTAGGACAGGGACGCAATCAGCCCCAGCATTTT.

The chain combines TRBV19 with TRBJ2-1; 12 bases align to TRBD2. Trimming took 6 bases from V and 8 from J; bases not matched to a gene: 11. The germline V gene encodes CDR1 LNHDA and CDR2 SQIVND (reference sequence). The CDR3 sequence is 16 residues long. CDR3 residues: CASSPSSSGRGHEQFF. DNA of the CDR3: TGTGCCAGTAGCCCGAGCTCTAGCGGGAGGGGCCATGAGCAGTTCTTC.

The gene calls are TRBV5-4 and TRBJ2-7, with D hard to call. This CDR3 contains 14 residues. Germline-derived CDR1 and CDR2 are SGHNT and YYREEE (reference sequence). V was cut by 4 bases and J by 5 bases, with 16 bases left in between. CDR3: CASSPQASLNEQYF. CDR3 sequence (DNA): TGTGCCAGCAGCCCTCAGGCCTCATTAAACGAGCAGTACTTC.

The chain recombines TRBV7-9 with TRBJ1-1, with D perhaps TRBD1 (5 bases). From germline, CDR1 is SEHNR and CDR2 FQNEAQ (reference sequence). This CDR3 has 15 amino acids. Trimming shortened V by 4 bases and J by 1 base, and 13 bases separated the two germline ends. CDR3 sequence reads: CASSSSGHRNTEAFF. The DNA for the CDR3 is TGTGCCAGCAGCTCTTCTGGACACCGGAACACTGAAGCTTTCTTT.

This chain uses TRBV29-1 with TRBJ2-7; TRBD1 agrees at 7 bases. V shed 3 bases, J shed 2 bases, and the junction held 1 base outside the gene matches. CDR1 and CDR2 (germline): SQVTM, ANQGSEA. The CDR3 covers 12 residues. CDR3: CSVETGTYEQYF. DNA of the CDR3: TGCAGCGTTGAGACAGGGACCTACGAGCAGTACTTC.

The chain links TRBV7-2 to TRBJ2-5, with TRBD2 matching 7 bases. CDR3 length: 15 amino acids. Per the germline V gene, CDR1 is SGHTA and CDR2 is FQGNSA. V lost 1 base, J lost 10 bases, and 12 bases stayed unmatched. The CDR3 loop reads CASSLESGREVGQYF. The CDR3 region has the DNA TGTGCCAGCAGCTTAGAGTCTGGGAGGGAGGTGGGCCAGTACTTC.

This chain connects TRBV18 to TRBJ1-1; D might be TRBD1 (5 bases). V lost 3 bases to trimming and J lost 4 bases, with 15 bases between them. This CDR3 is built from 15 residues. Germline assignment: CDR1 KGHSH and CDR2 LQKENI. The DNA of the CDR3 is TGTGCCAGCTCACCTCGTCCCAGGGCGGCCACTGAAGCTTTCTTT. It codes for CASSPRPRAATEAFF.

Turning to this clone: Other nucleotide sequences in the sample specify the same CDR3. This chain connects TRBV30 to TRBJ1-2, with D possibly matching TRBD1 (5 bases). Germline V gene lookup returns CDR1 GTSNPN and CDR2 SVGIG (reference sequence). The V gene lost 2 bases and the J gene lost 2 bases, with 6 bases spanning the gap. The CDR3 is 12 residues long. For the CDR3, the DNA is TGTGCCTGGAGTCGGGGGAACTATGGCTACACCTTC. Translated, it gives CAWSRGNYGYTF.

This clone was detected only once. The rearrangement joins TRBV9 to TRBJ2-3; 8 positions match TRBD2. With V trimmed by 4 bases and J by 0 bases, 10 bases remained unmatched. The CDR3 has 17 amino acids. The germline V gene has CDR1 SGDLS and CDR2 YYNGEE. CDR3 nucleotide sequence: TGTGCCAGCAGCCGCCAATCCCTAGCGGGTAGCACAGATACGCAGTATTTT. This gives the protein CASSRQSLAGSTDTQYF.

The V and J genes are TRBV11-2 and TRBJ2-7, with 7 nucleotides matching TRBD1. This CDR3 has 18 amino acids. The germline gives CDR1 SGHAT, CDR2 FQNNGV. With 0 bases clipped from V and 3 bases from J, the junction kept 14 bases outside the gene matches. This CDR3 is CASSLEGGTEGRYYEQYF. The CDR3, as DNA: TGTGCCAGCAGCTTAGAGGGTGGGACAGAGGGTAGGTACTACGAGCAGTACTTC.

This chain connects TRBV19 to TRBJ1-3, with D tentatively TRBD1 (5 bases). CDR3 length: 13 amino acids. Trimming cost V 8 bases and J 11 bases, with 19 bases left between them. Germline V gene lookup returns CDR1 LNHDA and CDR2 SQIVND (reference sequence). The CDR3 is CASSTVGPRPIYF. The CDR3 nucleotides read TGTGCCAGTTCGACAGTTGGCCCCCGACCCATATATTTT.

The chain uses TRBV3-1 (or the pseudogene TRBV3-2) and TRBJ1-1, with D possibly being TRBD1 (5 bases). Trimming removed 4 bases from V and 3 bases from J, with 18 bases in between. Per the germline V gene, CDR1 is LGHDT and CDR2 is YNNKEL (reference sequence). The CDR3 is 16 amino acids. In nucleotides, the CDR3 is TGTGCCAGCAGCCGGGCGGGGGGATCGATCTACACTGAAGCTTTCTTT. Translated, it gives CASSRAGGSIYTEAFF.

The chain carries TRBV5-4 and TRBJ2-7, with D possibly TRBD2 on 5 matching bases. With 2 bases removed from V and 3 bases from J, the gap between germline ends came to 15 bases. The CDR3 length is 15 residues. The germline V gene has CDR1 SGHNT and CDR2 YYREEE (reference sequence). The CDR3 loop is CASSFGSGNVYEQYF. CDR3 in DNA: TGTGCCAGCAGCTTTGGGAGCGGTAACGTCTACGAGCAGTACTTC.

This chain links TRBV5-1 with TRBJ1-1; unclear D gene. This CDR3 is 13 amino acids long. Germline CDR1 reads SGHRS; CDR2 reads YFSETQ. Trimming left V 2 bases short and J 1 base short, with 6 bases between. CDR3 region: CASSFNGNTEAFF. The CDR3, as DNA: TGCGCCAGCAGCTTCAACGGGAACACTGAAGCTTTCTTT.

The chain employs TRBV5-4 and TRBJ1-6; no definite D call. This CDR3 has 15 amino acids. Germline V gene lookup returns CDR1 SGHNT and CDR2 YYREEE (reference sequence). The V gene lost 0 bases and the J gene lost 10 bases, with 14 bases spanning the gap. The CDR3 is CASSLDLGFASPLHF. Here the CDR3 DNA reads TGTGCCAGCAGCTTGGATCTGGGCTTCGCATCACCCCTCCACTTT.

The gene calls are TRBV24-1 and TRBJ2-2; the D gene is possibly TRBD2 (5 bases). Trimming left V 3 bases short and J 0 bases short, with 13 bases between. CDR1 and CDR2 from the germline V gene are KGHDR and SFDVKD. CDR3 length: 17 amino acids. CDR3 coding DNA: TGTGCCACCAGTGATGTGGGTACTAGATCGAACACCGGGGAGCTGTTTTTT. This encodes CATSDVGTRSNTGELFF.

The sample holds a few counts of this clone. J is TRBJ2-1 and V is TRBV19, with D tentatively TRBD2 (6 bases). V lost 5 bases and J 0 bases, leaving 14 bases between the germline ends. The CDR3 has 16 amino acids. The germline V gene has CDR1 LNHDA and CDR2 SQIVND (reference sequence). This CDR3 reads CASSPGLFSSYNEQFF. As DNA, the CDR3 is TGTGCCAGTAGTCCAGGACTATTCAGCTCCTACAATGAGCAGTTCTTC.

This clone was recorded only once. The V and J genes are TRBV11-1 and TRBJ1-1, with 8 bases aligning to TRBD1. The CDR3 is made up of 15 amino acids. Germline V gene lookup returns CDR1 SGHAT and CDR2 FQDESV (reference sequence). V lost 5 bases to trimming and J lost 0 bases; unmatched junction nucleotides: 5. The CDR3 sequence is CASSPRGPMNTEAFF. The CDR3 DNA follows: TGTGCCAGCAGCCCCAGGGGGCCGATGAACACTGAAGCTTTCTTT.